These T cell receptor beta chains were read from a single sample in a study of blood T cell repertoires in COVID-19. The protocol was immunoSEQ multiplex PCR, while the TCRdb copy is restricted to in-frame clones and leaves out a portion. The sample comprises roughly 250,000 clones, 70% to 90% of which are singletons, and roughly 0.8% rests with the top ten. The sequenced material came from peripheral blood. The receptors originated from a woman in her 30s with acute or convalescent COVID-19. The CDR3 runs from the conserved cysteine through the conserved F or W. Fields, in order: V gene, J gene, clone size, D gene, CDR3 DNA, CDR3 protein. A D gene is named only where the DNA matches it firmly. The listing skips clone size in some rows; elsewhere it reads once, few, many or a size class.

TRBV4-2	TRBJ1-2	.	.	TGTGCCAGCAGCCAAGAAATGCGGGGGCATGGCTACACCTTC	CASSQEMRGHGYTF
TRBV25-1	TRBJ2-7	.	.	TGTGCCAGCAGTGAACCTGGGCTCGAGCAGTACTTC	CASSEPGLEQYF
TRBV19	TRBJ2-1	.	TRBD1	TGTGCCAGTACGACAGGGGGCCCCTACAATGAGCAGTTCTTC	CASTTGGPYNEQFF
TRBV25-1	TRBJ1-1	.	.	TGTGCCAGCAGTGTAAAGCCAAACACTGAAGCTTTCTTT	CASSVKPNTEAFF
TRBV27	TRBJ2-1	.	.	TGTGCCAGCTATACAACACGGGGGAGCTCCTACAATGAGCAGTTCTTC	CASYTTRGSSYNEQFF
TRBV18	TRBJ2-2	.	TRBD2	TGTGCCAGCTCACCGGGACTAGTACAGAACACCGGGGAGCTGTTTTTT	CASSPGLVQNTGELFF
TRBV2	TRBJ2-3	once	TRBD2	TGTGCCAGCAGTACCGGGACTAGCGCAAGAAGCACAGATACGCAGTATTTT	CASSTGTSARSTDTQYF
TRBV30	TRBJ1-1	.	TRBD1	TGTGCCTGGAGTCGGGTGTGGACAGGGAATTTGAACACTGAAGCTTTCTTT	CAWSRVWTGNLNTEAFF
TRBV5-1	TRBJ2-3	.	.	TGCGCCAGCAGCTTGGTTCCAGGAGGTCCAGATACGCAGTATTTT	CASSLVPGGPDTQYF
TRBV6-2/TRBV6-3	TRBJ1-6	once	.	TGTGCCAGCAGTCGAGACAGGACGAATTCACCCCTCCACTTT	CASSRDRTNSPLHF
TRBV19	TRBJ1-2	.	TRBD1	TGTGCCAGTCAAGGGGGCCTCTATGGCTACACCTTC	CASQGGLYGYTF
TRBV11-1	TRBJ2-1	.	.	TGTGCCAGCAGCGCTGACCCGGCAGGCGAGCAGTTCTTC	CASSADPAGEQFF
TRBV7-6	TRBJ2-3	.	TRBD2	TGTGCCAGCAGCTTGGGCGCGGGAGGGCAGACAGATACGCAGTATTTT	CASSLGAGGQTDTQYF
TRBV29-1	TRBJ2-7	.	TRBD1	TGCAGCGTTGAAGAAGCCGGGACAGGATCCTACGAGCAGTACTTC	CSVEEAGTGSYEQYF
TRBV24-1	TRBJ2-2	.	.	TGTGCCACCAGTGATTTGCAGACACTGAACACCGGGGAGCTGTTTTTT	CATSDLQTLNTGELFF
TRBV27	TRBJ2-1	.	TRBD2	TGTGCCAGCAGTTTATTTAGCGGGAGAAACAATGAGCAGTTCTTC	CASSLFSGRNNEQFF
TRBV5-5	TRBJ1-1	.	.	TGTGCCAGCAGCTGGAGGGCAGGGATGAACACTGAAGCTTTCTTT	CASSWRAGMNTEAFF
TRBV5-1	TRBJ1-1	.	.	TGCGCCAGCAGCTTGCGGGAGAACACTGAAGCTTTCTTT	CASSLRENTEAFF
TRBV7-9	TRBJ2-2	.	TRBD1	TGTGCCAGCAGCTTACCCCGCCCGGGACAGGGGGTTGGGGAGCTGTTTTTT	CASSLPRPGQGVGELFF